The 19 T cell receptor beta chains in this list originate from one sample, sequenced in a study of post-analysis software for immune sequencing data. These TCRs' antigens remain unknown. Unique molecular identifiers featured in each of the TCR beta cDNA libraries. TCRdb processed the PCR reads anew with MiXCR; each CDR3 protein has one entry. Of approximately 730,000 distinct CDR3 sequences in the sample, about half were seen once. Notes on the study in general: Included in a set of 5 or 6 TRBV segments more frequent in patients than controls were TRBV5-6, TRBV5-1 and TRBV20-1.

The specimen was blood. These receptors originate from a girl aged 5-17 years with multiple sclerosis.

V usage is TRBV7-2 and J usage is TRBJ2-3, with D perhaps matching TRBD2 (6 bases). Trimming removed 4 bases at V and 4 bases at J, with 12 bases between. The V gene's germline CDR1 is SGHTA and CDR2 FQGNSA. The CDR3 consists of 14 residues. In DNA, the CDR3 is TGTGCCAGCAGCTACGCCGGGGGTGCAGATACGCAGTATTTT. The encoded protein is CASSYAGGADTQYF.

In the case of this clonotype: One junction end does not reproduce the germline sequence, and a read error may be involved. The chain joins TRBV5-1 to TRBJ1-2; 10 bases align to TRBD1. The CDR3 runs 16 residues. CDR1 is SGHRS and CDR2 is YFSETQ in the germline V gene. CDR3 bases: TGCGCCAGCAGCTTGGGACAGGGGGCAGTATCCTATGACTACACCTTC. Translating gives CASSLGQGAVSYDYTF.

The rearrangement uses TRBV5-1 and TRBJ2-7; 10 nucleotides align to TRBD2. With V trimmed by 2 bases and J by 7 bases, 12 bases remained unmatched. Germline V CDR1 and CDR2: SGHRS, YFSETQ. The CDR3 is made up of 16 amino acids. CDR3 in DNA: TGCGCCAGCAGCTTCGTGAGCGGGAGGGCCCCGGGAGAGCAGTACTTC. This sequence encodes CASSFVSGRAPGEQYF. The full variable domain, in which reference TRBV5-1 and TRBJ2-7 provide the parts outside the CDR3, is KAGVTQTPRYLIKTRGQQVTLSCSPISGHRSVSWYQQTPGQGLQFLFEYFSETQRNKGNFPGRFSGRQFSNSRSEMNVSTLELGDSALYLCASSFVSGRAPGEQYFGPGTRLTVT.

This clonotype was recorded a few times. The rearrangement links TRBV4-3 to TRBJ2-7; D perhaps matches TRBD1 (6 bases). Trimming removed 6 bases from V and 0 bases from J, with 12 bases in between. CDR1 is LGHNA and CDR2 is YSLEER in the germline V gene. The CDR3 spans 14 residues. This CDR3 reads CASSATGSSYEQYF. Here the CDR3 DNA reads TGCGCCAGCAGTGCTACAGGGTCCTCCTACGAGCAGTACTTC.

J is TRBJ2-4 and V is TRBV20-1, with 9 bases that match TRBD2. Near its end, the DNA agrees better with TRBJ2-7, so the J call may be wrong. The CDR3 sequence is 13 residues long. Germline V gene lookup returns CDR1 DFQATT and CDR2 SNEGSKA (reference sequence). CDR3 bases: TGCAGTGTAGCGGGAGAACTCTCCTACGAGCAGTACTTC. Translating it yields CSVAGELSYEQYF.

CDR3 sequence reads: CASSRGGGNVLTF. Written as DNA, the CDR3 is TGTGCCAGCAGTAGGGGAGGAGGCAACGTCCTGACTTTC. The rearrangement uses TRBV12-3 or TRBV12-4 and TRBJ2-6, with D tentatively TRBD2 (6 bases). Trimming shortened V by 5 bases and J by 9 bases, and 11 bases separated the two germline ends. The CDR3 covers 13 residues.

The V call is TRBV30, the J call TRBJ2-1; 8 bases match TRBD2. The V and J ends lost 8 bases and 7 bases, in that order; junction bases with no gene match: 16. Germline lookup yields CDR1 GTSNPN and CDR2 SVGIG (reference sequence). This CDR3 region has 15 residues. CDR3 region: CALTRVSGILNEQFF. The CDR3 nucleotides are TGTGCCCTCACACGTGTTAGCGGGATATTAAATGAGCAGTTCTTC.

V gene TRBV15 combines with J gene TRBJ2-3; 7 bases align to TRBD1. CDR3 size: 16 residues. Germline loops: CDR1 LNHNV, CDR2 YYDKDF (reference sequence). The ends lost 0 bases at V and 6 bases at J; junction bases unmatched: 9. The CDR3 sequence is CATSRDPSGTVDTQYF. CDR3 in DNA: TGTGCCACCAGCAGAGATCCATCTGGGACAGTCGATACGCAGTATTTT.

This chain uses TRBV7-3 with TRBJ2-6, with TRBD1 matching 8 bases. V lost 6 bases, J lost 1 base, and 8 bases stayed unmatched. The CDR3 is 17 amino acids. The germline V gene encodes CDR1 SGHTA and CDR2 FQGTGA. The CDR3, as DNA: TGTGCCAGCAGTCAACAGGGGGAGTTTTCTGGGGCCAACGTCCTGACTTTC. It codes for CASSQQGEFSGANVLTF.

The chain uses TRBV29-1 and TRBJ2-6, with D uncertain. Trimming cost V 5 bases and J 0 bases, with 5 bases left between them. The germline V gene encodes CDR1 SQVTM and CDR2 ANQGSEA. CDR3 size: 13 residues. The CDR3 spells CSVRNSGANVLTF. Written as DNA, the CDR3 is TGCAGCGTTCGAAACTCTGGGGCCAACGTCCTGACTTTC.

The rearrangement joins TRBV24-1 to TRBJ2-7, with a weak D call TRBD1 (5 bases). The CDR3 has 13 residues. CDR1 and CDR2 from the germline V gene are KGHDR and SFDVKD. The V and J ends lost 5 bases and 0 bases respectively, with 7 bases between them. CDR3 residues: CATSGQSSYEQYF. The CDR3 DNA is TGTGCCACCAGTGGACAGTCCTCCTACGAGCAGTACTTC.

At least ten counts were recorded for this clonotype. This chain links TRBV20-1 with TRBJ1-6; perhaps TRBD1 as D (6 bases). Trimming pared 5 bases from V and 6 bases from J, leaving 20 bases between. Germline V gene data show CDR1 as DFQATT and CDR2 as SNEGSKA (reference sequence). This CDR3 has 16 residues. The CDR3 spells CSAWGGAGPPNSPLHF. In DNA form, the CDR3 reads TGCAGTGCTTGGGGGGGGGCCGGACCCCCTAATTCACCCCTCCACTTT.

The chain carries TRBV12-3 or TRBV12-4 and TRBJ2-5; the D gene is possibly TRBD2 (6 bases). The length of the CDR3 is 13 residues. With 6 bases removed from V and 9 bases from J, the gap between germline ends came to 17 bases. CDR3 nucleotide sequence: TGTGCCAGCAGACCTGGGTCGGGGGAGGCCCAGTACTTC. This encodes CASRPGSGEAQYF.

Here the CDR3 reads CSAKGAGYNEQFF. In DNA form, the CDR3 reads TGCAGTGCTAAAGGGGCGGGATACAATGAGCAGTTCTTC. The chain links TRBV20-1 to TRBJ2-1; possibly TRBD2 for D (6 bases). There are 13 residues in the CDR3. From germline, CDR1 is DFQATT and CDR2 SNEGSKA (reference sequence). Trimming took off 4 bases at V and 4 bases at J, with 11 bases between the two ends.

This clonotype was seen a few times. This CDR3 reads CASSSAGVGYNEQFF. CDR3 DNA sequence: TGTGCCAGCAGTTCAGCGGGAGTCGGCTACAATGAGCAGTTCTTC. This chain connects TRBV12-3 or TRBV12-4 to TRBJ2-1, with 8 positions matching TRBD2. Trimming removed 4 bases from V and 3 bases from J; junction bases left unmatched: 5. The CDR3 consists of 15 residues.

The chain links TRBV6-6 to TRBJ1-1; no clear D gene. The CDR3 sequence is 14 residues long. V was clipped by 6 bases and J by 0 bases, with 11 bases between them. CDR1 and CDR2 (germline): MNHNY, SVGAGI (reference sequence). CDR3 region: CASRSDWVNTEAFF. In DNA form, the CDR3 reads TGTGCCAGCAGGTCGGACTGGGTGAACACTGAAGCTTTCTTT.

V and J are TRBV20-1 and TRBJ2-1; TRBD2 agrees at 9 bases. J was trimmed by 3 bases and V by 3 bases; bases with no gene match: 9. The CDR3 length is 16 residues. The germline V gene encodes CDR1 DFQATT and CDR2 SNEGSKA (reference sequence). CDR3 bases: TGCAGTGCTAGTAGTTCGGCGGGAGGGGGCTACAATGAGCAGTTCTTC. Its protein is CSASSSAGGGYNEQFF.

The J gene is TRBJ2-4, the V gene TRBV28, with 12 bases fitting TRBD2. The J call may be wrong; the DNA end is better matched by TRBJ2-7. The V gene's germline CDR1 is MDHEN and CDR2 SYDVKM. The length of the CDR3 is 16 residues. CDR3 protein: CASKLAGGTFLYEQYF. In nucleotides, the CDR3 is TGTGCCAGTAAACTAGCGGGAGGTACGTTTTTGTACGAGCAGTACTTC.

This clonotype was recorded a few times. The CDR3 reads CASSLGDKSDGYTF. CDR3 DNA: TGCGCCAGCAGCTTGGGGGACAAGTCGGACGGCTACACCTTC. V gene TRBV5-1 combines with J gene TRBJ1-2; D is possibly TRBD1 (6 bases). Per the germline V gene, CDR1 is SGHRS and CDR2 is YFSETQ. The CDR3 runs 14 residues. V was trimmed by 0 bases and J by 8 bases, leaving 14 bases between them.